This TCR beta chain is drawn from a study of vaccination and CD4 T cells after COVID-19. Study-wide background: Stimulation used overlapping spike peptides from SARS-CoV-2, HCoV-NL63, HCoV-OC43 and HCoV-229E.

Stated treatment: approximately nine-day PBMC culture with coronavirus spike peptide pools or control peptides (ViraFEST assay). IL-2 at around 9.4 IU/ml and peptide pools at approximately 10 ug/ml were added to PBMCs cultured at roughly 2 million per well. Findings of the study overall: Convalescent patients' vaccine-specific clones were spike mono-reactive in 304 of 307 cases.

Concerning this clonotype itself: Its antigen is as yet unknown.

V was trimmed by 2 bases and J by 4 bases, leaving 17 bases between them. Germline CDR1 is GTSNPN and CDR2 is SVGIG (reference sequence). CDR3 size: 15 residues. Cultured CD4+ T-cell DNA underwent Oncomine TCR Beta short-read sequencing. TCRdb called the PCR reads again in MiXCR, with one record for every CDR3 protein. The sample lists around 19,000 distinct CDR3 sequences; around half were seen once. Sequenced input: CD4+ T cells from blood, cultured in vitro. This clonotype originated in a human donor who had recovered from COVID-19. V is TRBV30 and J is TRBJ1-2; D may be TRBD1 (5 bases). DNA for the CDR3: TGTGCCTGGAGTCCCGACAGCGGGCAGGGCTATGGCTACACCTTC. It codes for CAWSPDSGQGYGYTF.